What follows are 21 T cell receptor beta chains derived from one specimen sequenced in a study of blood T cell repertoires in COVID-19. The protocol was immunoSEQ multiplex PCR, while the TCRdb copy is restricted to in-frame clones and leaves out a portion. The sample has around 30,000 clones, around 90% seen once; the top ten hold more than 10%. Sequencing was carried out using peripheral blood. The origin of the receptors is a human donor in a cohort sampled during active COVID-19. The donor label of this sample is uncertain.

The chain employs TRBV19 and TRBJ1-5; tentatively, D is TRBD1 (6 bases). Germline CDR1 and CDR2: LNHDA and SQIVND (reference sequence). The CDR3 runs to 16 residues. V shed 5 bases and J shed 2 bases, with 16 bases lying between them. The CDR3 nucleotides are TGTGCCAGTAGTTACCGGGACCCAGGGGGCAATCAGCCCCAGCATTTT. This encodes CASSYRDPGGNQPQHF.

This clone came up once. The chain links TRBV24-1 to TRBJ2-2; a possible D gene is TRBD1 (6 bases). Trimming took off 8 bases at V and 7 bases at J, with 13 bases between the two ends. Germline V gene data show CDR1 as KGHDR and CDR2 as SFDVKD. The CDR3 runs to 13 residues. In DNA, the CDR3 is TGTGCCACCAAGAAGGGGGATGGCGGGGAGCTGTTTTTT. As protein: CATKKGDGGELFF.

This CDR3 is CASSLSGEETQYF. CDR3 DNA sequence: TGCGCCAGCAGCTTGTCCGGAGAAGAGACCCAGTACTTC. The chain employs TRBV5-1 and TRBJ2-5; D unclear. The germline gives CDR1 SGHRS, CDR2 YFSETQ. The germline V and J ends were trimmed by 1 base and 3 bases, with 7 bases remaining between them. The CDR3 is 13 amino acids.

The chain carries TRBV11-2 and TRBJ2-1; 9 bases line up with TRBD2. The germline gives CDR1 SGHAT, CDR2 FQNNGV. The trim removed 5 bases at V and 0 bases at J, leaving 5 bases unmatched. There are 16 residues in the CDR3. Here the CDR3 reads CASSPGLASSYNEQFF. Here the CDR3 DNA reads TGTGCCAGCAGCCCAGGACTAGCGAGCTCCTACAATGAGCAGTTCTTC. The whole variable domain, remainder taken from reference TRBV11-2 and TRBJ2-1, is EAGVAQSPRYKIIEKRQSVAFWCNPISGHATLYWYQQILGQGPKLLIQFQNNGVVDDSQLPKDRFSAERLKGVDSTLKIQPAKLEDSAVYLCASSPGLASSYNEQFFGPGTRLTVL.

V usage is TRBV5-1 and J usage is TRBJ2-1; perhaps TRBD1 as D (6 bases). Per the germline V gene, CDR1 is SGHRS and CDR2 is YFSETQ. The CDR3 totals 14 residues. V lost 7 bases and J 7 bases, leaving 18 bases between the germline ends. CDR3 protein: CASSLSRGENEQFF. The CDR3 bases are TGCGCCAGCTCCCTAAGCAGGGGTGAGAATGAGCAGTTCTTC.

The chain is built from TRBV6-5 and TRBJ2-1; D gene unclear. CDR1 and CDR2 from the germline V gene are MNHEY and SVGAGI. This CDR3 region has 12 residues. Between the trimmed V and J ends, which lost 6 bases and 6 bases, there was a span of 9 bases. CDR3 residues: CASRRGFNEQFF. The CDR3 DNA sequence: TGTGCCAGCAGGAGAGGTTTCAATGAGCAGTTCTTC.

The gene calls are TRBV5-4 and TRBJ1-1, with 10 bases lining up with TRBD1. This CDR3 comprises 15 residues. The J segment lost 3 bases and the V segment lost 3 bases, leaving 5 bases of the junction unmatched. CDR1 is SGHNT and CDR2 is YYREEE in the germline V gene (reference sequence). DNA for the CDR3: TGTGCCAGCAGCTCACCGGGACAGGGGTACACTGAAGCTTTCTTT. The encoded protein is CASSSPGQGYTEAFF.

The rearrangement joins TRBV2 to TRBJ2-7; D uncertain. The CDR3 extends over 12 amino acids. Trimming took off 5 bases at V and 1 base at J, with 6 bases between the two ends. Germline loops: CDR1 SNHLY, CDR2 FYNNEI. The CDR3: CASSQSSYEQYF. The CDR3, as DNA: TGTGCCAGCAGTCAGTCTTCCTACGAGCAGTACTTC.

This rearrangement joins TRBV18 to TRBJ2-1; 10 positions agree with TRBD2. In germline, CDR1 is KGHSH, CDR2 LQKENI. J lost 6 bases, V lost 3 bases, and 14 bases had no gene match. This CDR3 is 18 amino acids long. CDR3 residues: CASSPFSPLAGEGNEQFF. In nucleotides, the CDR3 is TGTGCCAGCTCACCCTTCTCCCCTCTAGCGGGAGAAGGCAATGAGCAGTTCTTC.

The J gene is TRBJ2-2, the V gene TRBV9; the D gene is possibly TRBD1 (5 bases). Germline V CDR1 and CDR2: SGDLS, YYNGEE. The CDR3 is 12 amino acids. V was cut by 5 bases and J by 5 bases, with 7 bases left in between. CDR3 DNA sequence: TGTGCCAGCAGAAACAGGACCGGGGAGCTGTTTTTT. It codes for CASRNRTGELFF. The whole variable domain, remainder taken from reference TRBV9 and TRBJ2-2, is DSGVTQTPKHLITATGQRVTLRCSPRSGDLSVYWYQQSLDQGLQFLIQYYNGEERAKGNILERFSAQQFPDLHSELNLSSLELGDSALYFCASRNRTGELFFGEGSRLTVL.

The table lists this clone with a count of one. V and J are TRBV12-3 or TRBV12-4 and TRBJ2-7, with a weak D call TRBD1 (6 bases). The CDR3 has 12 residues. The V end lost 8 bases, the J end lost 3 bases, and 11 bases lay between the germline ends. Here the CDR3 DNA reads TGTGCCAGCTCCAGGGGTGGCTACGAGCAGTACTTC. As protein: CASSRGGYEQYF.

J is TRBJ1-6 and V is TRBV28; 9 positions match TRBD1. The germline CDR1 and CDR2 sequences are MDHEN and SYDVKM. V lost 6 bases, J lost 6 bases, and 3 bases stayed unmatched. CDR3 length: 14 amino acids. CDR3 protein: CASRGTGLNSPLHF. Here the CDR3 DNA reads TGTGCCAGCAGGGGGACAGGGCTTAATTCACCCCTCCACTTT. Full variable domain (missing parts from reference TRBV28 and TRBJ1-6): DVKVTQSSRYLVKRTGEKVFLECVQDMDHENMFWYRQDPGLGLRLIYFSYDVKMKEKGDIPEGYSVSREKKERFSLILESASTNQTSMYLCASRGTGLNSPLHFGNGTRLTVT.

A note on this clone: Mismatch with germline at one junction end may stem from a read error. The chain is built from TRBV7-8 and TRBJ2-7, with TRBD1 as a possible D gene (6 bases). The CDR3 length is 13 residues. Germline loops: CDR1 SGHVS, CDR2 FQNEAQ. CDR3 region: CASSLGQERSLDF. Here the CDR3 DNA reads TGTGCCAGCAGCTTAGGACAGGAGAGAAGCCTGGACTTC.

This clone was detected only once. The CDR3: CASSEDSLETQYF. The CDR3 DNA reads TGTGCCAGCAGTGAAGACAGCCTAGAGACCCAGTACTTC. The V and J genes are TRBV6-1 and TRBJ2-5; no reliable D call. The CDR3 is 13 residues long. The V and J ends lost 1 base and 4 bases respectively, with 7 bases between them. Germline V gives CDR1 MNHNS, CDR2 SASEGT.

J is TRBJ1-5 and V is TRBV6-5; the match to TRBD1 covers 7 bases. After removal of 6 bases from V and 4 bases from J, the junction contained 9 bases not matched to a gene. The CDR3 has 15 amino acids. Germline CDR1 is MNHEY and CDR2 is SVGAGI. CDR3 nucleotide sequence: TGTGCCAGCAGCAGGGGTCAGGGGGTAAATCAGCCCCAGCATTTT. Amino acid sequence: CASSRGQGVNQPQHF.

The DNA for the CDR3 is TGTGCCAGCAGCGTAGGTGGAAGCGGGAGCTACGAGCAGTACTTC. This codes for CASSVGGSGSYEQYF. V gene TRBV9 combines with J gene TRBJ2-7; TRBD2 agrees at 8 bases. There are 15 residues in the CDR3. Germline-derived CDR1 and CDR2 are SGDLS and YYNGEE. The V segment lost 0 bases and the J segment 3 bases; nucleotides outside the gene matches: 5.

In this sample, this clone turned up once. As DNA, the CDR3 is TGCGCCAGCAGCTTGGCGGGTTCAGGGGGCAAGGACGAGCAGTACTTC. Translated, it gives CASSLAGSGGKDEQYF. The chain uses TRBV5-1 and TRBJ2-7, with 8 bases identical to TRBD1. Germline-derived CDR1 and CDR2 are SGHRS and YFSETQ. The CDR3 has 16 amino acids. The junction had 10 bases not matched to a gene; V was cut back by 0 bases and J by 5 bases.

This clone was recorded only once. The chain has TRBV27 and TRBJ2-3; weak D call: TRBD2 (7 bases). Trimming cost V 5 bases and J 0 bases, with 18 bases left between them. The CDR3 contains 17 residues. The V gene's germline CDR1 is MNHEY and CDR2 SMNVEV (reference sequence). The chain's CDR3 is CASSRSGRGLSTDTQYF. DNA of the CDR3: TGTGCCAGCAGTCGCTCCGGGCGGGGGCTTAGCACAGATACGCAGTATTTT.

The count of this clone is one. The chain couples TRBV28 to TRBJ2-1, with TRBD1 identical over 9 bases. V trimming: 5 bases; J trimming: 7 bases; junction bases outside the gene matches: 9. The V gene's germline CDR1 is MDHEN and CDR2 SYDVKM. The CDR3 loop spans 15 amino acids. This CDR3 reads CASSIPRTGENEQFF. The CDR3 DNA reads TGTGCCAGCAGTATCCCCCGGACAGGGGAGAATGAGCAGTTCTTC.

The table lists this clone with a few counts. V and J are TRBV5-8 and TRBJ1-5; TRBD1 is a possible D gene (6 bases). With 4 bases removed from V and 4 bases from J, the gap between germline ends came to 9 bases. Per the germline V gene, CDR1 is SGHTS and CDR2 is YDEGEE. The CDR3 length is 13 residues. The CDR3 protein is CASSRDKNQPQHF. CDR3 sequence (DNA): TGTGCCAGCAGCCGGGACAAAAATCAGCCCCAGCATTTT.

The chain recombines TRBV5-5 with TRBJ1-2; possibly TRBD1 for D (6 bases). CDR3 length: 14 residues. Trimming took off 6 bases at V and 11 bases at J, with 23 bases between the two ends. Germline V CDR1 and CDR2: SGHKS, YYEKEE (reference sequence). CDR3 residues: CASTAPFPTGLYTF. The CDR3, as DNA: TGTGCCAGCACCGCACCCTTTCCGACAGGCCTTTACACCTTC. Full variable domain (outside the CDR3, taken from reference TRBV5-5 and TRBJ1-2): DAGVTQSPTHLIKTRGQQVTLRCSPISGHKSVSWYQQVLGQGPQFIFQYYEKEERGRGNFPDRFSARQFPNYSSELNVNALLLGDSALYLCASTAPFPTGLYTFGSGTRLTVV.